This TCR beta chain was observed in a study of identical twins. This clonotype came up a few times. TCRdb analysed the 5' RACE reads with MiXCR anew, one entry per CDR3 protein. The profile shows hundreds of thousands of distinct CDR3 sequences, over 11% of them singletons. The CDR3 contains 13 residues. V was cut by 5 bases and J by 1 base, with 8 bases left in between. V usage is TRBV12-3 or TRBV12-4 and J usage is TRBJ1-1; weak D call: TRBD1 (5 bases). The source is a woman aged 18-29 years in good health. Sequencing used memory (CD45RO+) T cells sorted from blood. CDR3 loop: CASSQQENTEAFF. CDR3 coding DNA: TGTGCCAGCAGTCAACAGGAGAACACTGAAGCTTTCTTT.